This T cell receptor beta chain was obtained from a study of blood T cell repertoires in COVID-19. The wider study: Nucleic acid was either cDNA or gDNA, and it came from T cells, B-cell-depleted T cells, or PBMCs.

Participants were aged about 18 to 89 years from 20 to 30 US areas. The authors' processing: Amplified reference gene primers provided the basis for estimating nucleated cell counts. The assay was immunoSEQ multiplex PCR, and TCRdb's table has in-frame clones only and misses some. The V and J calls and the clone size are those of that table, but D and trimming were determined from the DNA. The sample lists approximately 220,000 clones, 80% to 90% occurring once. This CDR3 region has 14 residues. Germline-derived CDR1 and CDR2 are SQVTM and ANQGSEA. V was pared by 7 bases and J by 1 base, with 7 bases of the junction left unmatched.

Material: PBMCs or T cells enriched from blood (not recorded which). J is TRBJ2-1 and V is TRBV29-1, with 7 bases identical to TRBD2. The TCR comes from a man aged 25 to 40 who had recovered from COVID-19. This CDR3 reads CSAVPGLSYNEQFF. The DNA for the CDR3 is TGCAGCGCCGTTCCGGGACTATCCTACAATGAGCAGTTCTTC.